This T cell receptor (beta chain) appears in the sequencing data of a study of blood T cells in healthy people across ages. No fewer than 6 million PBMCs went into each sample. This clonotype turned up a few times. Antigen specificity is unknown. The use of a sample-barcoded 5' primer and a J-beta primer mix characterized a second PCR of about 6 to 12 cycles. Each CDR3 protein is one row after TCRdb ran MiXCR on the 5' RACE reads. The sample includes approximately 810,000 distinct CDR3 sequences, 29% of them seen just once. The CDR3 loop spans 14 amino acids. CDR1 is SGHTA, CDR2 FQGNSA, per germline. Trimming removed 5 bases at V and 5 bases at J, with 12 bases between. Points from the study as a whole: When one million T cells were used, diversity estimates were thought to be underestimates.

The TCR comes from a woman over 75 in good health. Source material: blood. The V and J genes are TRBV7-2 and TRBJ2-2; weak D call: TRBD1 (5 bases). The CDR3 sequence: CASSIRRGTGELFF. CDR3 DNA sequence: TGTGCCAGCAGCATAAGAAGGGGTACCGGGGAGCTGTTTTTT.